This T cell receptor (beta chain) was recorded in a study of blood T cell repertoires in COVID-19. About the study: T cells, B-cell-depleted T cells, or PBMCs provided the cDNA or gDNA that served as material.

Participants, about 18 to 90 years old, spanned 24 US areas. With 4 bases clipped from V and 5 bases from J, the junction kept 6 bases outside the gene matches. This CDR3 is 14 amino acids long. In germline, CDR1 is SNHLY, CDR2 FYNNEI. Authors' processing steps: Estimation of nucleated cell counts was performed using reference gene primer amplification. Sequencing was performed with immunoSEQ multiplex PCR; in TCRdb, only in-frame clones are kept and a portion is missing. The V and J calls and the clone size are those of that table, but D and trimming were determined from the DNA. The sample gives over 200,000 clones, 85% of which show up once; around 19% is in the top ten.

The rearrangement uses TRBV2 and TRBJ1-1, with TRBD1 matching over 8 bases. The specimen sequenced was PBMCs or T cells enriched from blood (not recorded which). This TCR was recovered from a man aged 40-55 years who had recovered from COVID-19. The chain's CDR3 is CASSGTGWDTEAFF. The CDR3 DNA follows: TGTGCCAGCAGTGGGACAGGGTGGGATACTGAAGCTTTCTTT.